Listed below are T cell receptor beta chains from one sample, sequenced in a study of blood T cell repertoires in COVID-19. Assay used: immunoSEQ multiplex PCR; TCRdb lists only in-frame clones, some missing. This sample has around 200,000 clones, with about 86% found just once. The sequencing sample was made of peripheral blood. The source of these receptors is a woman between 18 and 29 years old who had recovered from COVID-19. Both conserved end residues are part of each CDR3. The order of the fields is D gene, V gene, J gene, clone size, CDR3 DNA, CDR3 protein. A D gene is named only where the DNA matches it firmly. Expanded clones are given a class, and other clones once, few, many or no size at all.

d_call: NA; v_call: TRBV7-9; j_call: TRBJ2-3; clone_size: few; cdr3_nt: TGTGCCAGCGATCTGGGTAGCAGCACAGATACGCAGTATTTT; cdr3_aa: CASDLGSSTDTQYF
d_call: NA; v_call: TRBV27; j_call: TRBJ1-6; clone_size: NA; cdr3_nt: TGTGCCAGCAGCCAGGCGGGGTCACCCCTCCACTTT; cdr3_aa: CASSQAGSPLHF
d_call: NA; v_call: TRBV6-4; j_call: TRBJ2-3; clone_size: few; cdr3_nt: TGTGCCAGCAGTGACGGGGGGGCCACAGATACGCAGTATTTT; cdr3_aa: CASSDGGATDTQYF
d_call: NA; v_call: TRBV5-1; j_call: TRBJ1-2; clone_size: NA; cdr3_nt: TGCGCCAGCAGCCGGACTGCAGGGGATAATGGCTACACCTTC; cdr3_aa: CASSRTAGDNGYTF
d_call: NA; v_call: TRBV4-3; j_call: TRBJ1-1; clone_size: once; cdr3_nt: TGCGCCAGCAGCCAAGGAATTAACAGTAACACTGAAGCTTTCTTT; cdr3_aa: CASSQGINSNTEAFF
d_call: NA; v_call: TRBV30; j_call: TRBJ1-3; clone_size: NA; cdr3_nt: TGTGCCTGGAGTATTAGTACTGGAAACACCATATATTTT; cdr3_aa: CAWSISTGNTIYF
d_call: NA; v_call: TRBV18; j_call: TRBJ1-1; clone_size: NA; cdr3_nt: TGTGCCAGCTCACCAGTCAGGGGGAACACTGAAGCTTTCTTT; cdr3_aa: CASSPVRGNTEAFF
d_call: TRBD2; v_call: TRBV10-1; j_call: TRBJ2-2; clone_size: NA; cdr3_nt: TGCGCCAGCACCCGAGGAGCGGGAGGGCGCGACACCGGGGAGCTGTTTTTT; cdr3_aa: CASTRGAGGRDTGELFF
d_call: TRBD2; v_call: TRBV4-3; j_call: TRBJ2-5; clone_size: NA; cdr3_nt: TGCGCCAGCAGCGAGCGGGGGGGAGAGACCCAGTACTTC; cdr3_aa: CASSERGGETQYF
d_call: NA; v_call: TRBV7-9; j_call: TRBJ2-2; clone_size: NA; cdr3_nt: TGTGCCAGCAGCTTGGAGAACGGGGAGCTGTTTTTT; cdr3_aa: CASSLENGELFF
d_call: NA; v_call: TRBV6-7; j_call: TRBJ1-6; clone_size: NA; cdr3_nt: TGTGCCAGCAGTTATGCGGGACTAAATAATTCACCCCTCCACTTT; cdr3_aa: CASSYAGLNNSPLHF
d_call: NA; v_call: TRBV4-3; j_call: TRBJ1-4; clone_size: NA; cdr3_nt: TGCGCCAGCAGCCAAGACGGACATACTACAACTAATGAAAAACTGTTTTTT; cdr3_aa: CASSQDGHTTTNEKLFF
d_call: NA; v_call: TRBV7-9; j_call: TRBJ2-1; clone_size: NA; cdr3_nt: TGTGCCAGCAGCCCGGTTGGGCGCGACAATGAGCAGTTCTTC; cdr3_aa: CASSPVGRDNEQFF
d_call: TRBD1; v_call: TRBV27; j_call: TRBJ2-7; clone_size: NA; cdr3_nt: TGTGCCAGCAGCCGGGACAGAGCCTACGAGCAGTACTTC; cdr3_aa: CASSRDRAYEQYF
d_call: NA; v_call: TRBV9; j_call: TRBJ1-1; clone_size: NA; cdr3_nt: TGTGCCAGCACCCCTGGACGGGAGGGCACTGAAGCTTTCTTT; cdr3_aa: CASTPGREGTEAFF
d_call: TRBD2; v_call: TRBV7-3; j_call: TRBJ2-3; clone_size: NA; cdr3_nt: TGTGCCAGCAGCACCGAGGGACTAGCGGGCCTCACAGATACGCAGTATTTT; cdr3_aa: CASSTEGLAGLTDTQYF
d_call: TRBD1; v_call: TRBV5-8; j_call: TRBJ2-3; clone_size: NA; cdr3_nt: TGTGCCAGCAGCTTTTACAGGGGCCGCCCCACAGATACGCAGTATTTT; cdr3_aa: CASSFYRGRPTDTQYF
d_call: NA; v_call: TRBV7-3; j_call: TRBJ2-2; clone_size: NA; cdr3_nt: TGTGCCAGCAGCTCAACCCGGGACACGAACACCGGGGAGCTGTTTTTT; cdr3_aa: CASSSTRDTNTGELFF
d_call: TRBD1; v_call: TRBV6-2/TRBV6-3; j_call: TRBJ1-5; clone_size: once; cdr3_nt: TGTGCCAGCAGTTACTCCCGGACAGGTAATCAGCCCCAGCATTTT; cdr3_aa: CASSYSRTGNQPQHF
d_call: TRBD1; v_call: TRBV5-8; j_call: TRBJ1-6; clone_size: NA; cdr3_nt: TGTGCCAGCAGCTCGGGACAGCCTCTTGGTAATTCACCCCTCCACTTT; cdr3_aa: CASSSGQPLGNSPLHF
d_call: TRBD2; v_call: TRBV7-9; j_call: TRBJ2-3; clone_size: NA; cdr3_nt: TGTGCCAGCAGCAGAGGGACTAGCGAGGGAGATACGCAGTATTTT; cdr3_aa: CASSRGTSEGDTQYF
d_call: NA; v_call: TRBV5-1; j_call: TRBJ1-3; clone_size: NA; cdr3_nt: TGCGCCAGCAGCTTGGGTCCAGGATCAGGAAACACCATATATTTT; cdr3_aa: CASSLGPGSGNTIYF
d_call: NA; v_call: TRBV7-9; j_call: TRBJ1-4; clone_size: NA; cdr3_nt: TGTGCCAGCAGCTTAGCGCTCGACAGATTAGAAGAAAAACTGTTTTTT; cdr3_aa: CASSLALDRLEEKLFF
d_call: NA; v_call: TRBV6-4; j_call: TRBJ1-6; clone_size: NA; cdr3_nt: TGTGCCAGCAGTGACTCGGGCGCGGGGAATTCACCCCTCCACTTT; cdr3_aa: CASSDSGAGNSPLHF
d_call: NA; v_call: TRBV5-4; j_call: TRBJ1-1; clone_size: NA; cdr3_nt: TGTGCCAGCAGCTCGCGGATTGACCCTGAAGCTTTCTTT; cdr3_aa: CASSSRIDPEAFF
d_call: TRBD2; v_call: TRBV5-5; j_call: TRBJ2-1; clone_size: NA; cdr3_nt: TGTGCCAGCAGCCCGAGGACAGCCCAACTAGCGGGAGGGGCTTACAATGAGCAGTTCTTC; cdr3_aa: CASSPRTAQLAGGAYNEQFF
d_call: NA; v_call: TRBV4-3; j_call: TRBJ2-5; clone_size: NA; cdr3_nt: TGCGCCAGCAGCCCTATGAGAGAGGGCGAGACCCAGTACTTC; cdr3_aa: CASSPMREGETQYF
d_call: TRBD1; v_call: TRBV3-1/TRBV3-2; j_call: TRBJ1-1; clone_size: NA; cdr3_nt: TGTGCCAGCAGCCACCGGGACAGGGGACCGAACACTGAAGCTTTCTTT; cdr3_aa: CASSHRDRGPNTEAFF
d_call: NA; v_call: TRBV5-1; j_call: TRBJ1-1; clone_size: NA; cdr3_nt: TGCGCCAGCAGCAGAGACACCAACACTGAAGCTTTCTTT; cdr3_aa: CASSRDTNTEAFF
d_call: NA; v_call: TRBV4-3; j_call: TRBJ1-6; clone_size: NA; cdr3_nt: TGCGCCAGCAGCGCCTCCGGGGGGTACCATAATTCACCCCTCCACTTT; cdr3_aa: CASSASGGYHNSPLHF
d_call: NA; v_call: TRBV25-1; j_call: TRBJ2-7; clone_size: NA; cdr3_nt: TGTGCCAGCAGTTATTACTACGAGCAGTACTTC; cdr3_aa: CASSYYYEQYF
d_call: NA; v_call: TRBV7-2; j_call: TRBJ2-3; clone_size: NA; cdr3_nt: TGTGCCAGCAGCTTAGGGTCCCTCAGGGACTCCACAGATACGCAGTATTTT; cdr3_aa: CASSLGSLRDSTDTQYF
d_call: NA; v_call: TRBV29-1; j_call: TRBJ2-5; clone_size: NA; cdr3_nt: TGCAGCGTTGGATCTATCTCGGGCAGGGCGGAGACCCAGTACTTC; cdr3_aa: CSVGSISGRAETQYF
d_call: TRBD1; v_call: TRBV5-1; j_call: TRBJ2-5; clone_size: NA; cdr3_nt: TGCGCCAGCAGCACGGGACAGGGGTGGGGAGAGACCCAGTACTTC; cdr3_aa: CASSTGQGWGETQYF
d_call: TRBD2; v_call: TRBV18; j_call: TRBJ2-1; clone_size: NA; cdr3_nt: TGTGCCAGCTCAAAATTAGCGGGAACCTCCTACAATGAGCAGTTCTTC; cdr3_aa: CASSKLAGTSYNEQFF
d_call: NA; v_call: TRBV7-6; j_call: TRBJ2-7; clone_size: NA; cdr3_nt: TGTGCCAGCAGCCCAGGGACTCCTTCACGTTACGAGCAGTACTTC; cdr3_aa: CASSPGTPSRYEQYF
d_call: NA; v_call: TRBV23-1; j_call: TRBJ2-2; clone_size: NA; cdr3_nt: TGCGCCAGCAAGGAACGCCTAGCTAACACCGGGGAGCTGTTTTTT; cdr3_aa: CASKERLANTGELFF
d_call: NA; v_call: TRBV19; j_call: TRBJ1-4; clone_size: NA; cdr3_nt: TGTGCCAGTAGTATTTCGTCGGGGACATACGAAAAACTGTTTTTT; cdr3_aa: CASSISSGTYEKLFF
d_call: TRBD1; v_call: TRBV6-5; j_call: TRBJ1-2; clone_size: NA; cdr3_nt: TGTGCCAGCAGTTCCCTAGGACAGGGGAACTATGGCTACACCTTC; cdr3_aa: CASSSLGQGNYGYTF
d_call: TRBD2; v_call: TRBV7-6; j_call: TRBJ2-7; clone_size: NA; cdr3_nt: TGTGCCAGCAGCTTAGTAACCCCGACTAGCGGGGGGCAAATGGGGGAGCAGTACTTC; cdr3_aa: CASSLVTPTSGGQMGEQYF
d_call: TRBD2; v_call: TRBV4-1; j_call: TRBJ2-2; clone_size: NA; cdr3_nt: TGCGCCAGCAGCCAAATCGGGGGGTCTACCGGGGAGCTGTTTTTT; cdr3_aa: CASSQIGGSTGELFF
d_call: NA; v_call: TRBV19; j_call: TRBJ1-4; clone_size: NA; cdr3_nt: TGTGCCAGTAGTACCGGAACTAATGAAAAACTGTTTTTT; cdr3_aa: CASSTGTNEKLFF
d_call: NA; v_call: TRBV5-1; j_call: TRBJ2-1; clone_size: NA; cdr3_nt: TGCGCCAGCAGCTTGGCTAGCGTAGTGGATGAGCAGTTCTTC; cdr3_aa: CASSLASVVDEQFF
d_call: TRBD1; v_call: TRBV6-5; j_call: TRBJ1-4; clone_size: NA; cdr3_nt: TGTGCCAGCAGTTGGGGACAGGGAAGCGAAAAACTGTTTTTT; cdr3_aa: CASSWGQGSEKLFF